This entry describes one T cell receptor beta chain. Its matching antigen is unknown. The assay was immunoSEQ multiplex PCR, and TCRdb's table has in-frame clones only and misses some. The table includes under 200,000 clones, roughly 90% detected once. This entry is derived from a study of cytomegalovirus exposure and HLA in healthy donors. Study-level results: The finding came from a later analysis; first-cohort TCR clusters tended to co-occur in the roughly 120 validation repertoires.

The donors belonged to the approximately 110-subject validation cohort, separate from the 666-subject first cohort. The V gene's germline CDR1 is LNHDA and CDR2 SQIVND (reference sequence). The V segment lost 3 bases and the J segment 1 base; nucleotides outside the gene matches: 7. The CDR3 sequence is 16 residues long. Sequencing input: PBMCs. This TCR derives from a man younger than 30 in good health and CMV-seropositive. This chain links TRBV19 with TRBJ1-2, with 8 bases fitting TRBD1. CDR3 nucleotides: TGTGCCAGTAGTATCCCGGGACAGGCCCTTAACTATGGCTACACCTTC. Translation: CASSIPGQALNYGYTF.